These T cell receptor beta chains were read from a single sample in a study of CD8 T cells in ankylosing spondylitis. TCRdb re-called the 5' RACE reads through MiXCR, storing one row per CDR3 protein. The table lists 40,000 or so distinct CDR3 sequences, about 2.5% of them singletons. The material sequenced was blood, either unsorted or a sorted T cell fraction (not recorded which). Source of these receptors: a male donor with ankylosing spondylitis or in good health (not recorded which). CDR3s include the opening cysteine and the closing phenylalanine or tryptophan. D genes are given only for firm matches. Expanded clones are given a class, and other clones once, few, many or no size at all.

>14|TRBJ2-5|TRBV9|many|.
CASSVRGSTETQYF
>14|TRBJ1-1|TRBV9|many|TRBD1
CASSVGQGSTEAFF
>12|TRBJ2-1|TRBV9|many|TRBD1
CASSPGLGQRFF
>15|TRBJ2-1|TRBV9|many|.
CASSVGWTSYNEQFF
>19|TRBJ2-3|TRBV9|many|TRBD2
CASSPLGTSGSLGTDTQYF
>16|TRBJ2-2|TRBV3-1|many|.
CASSHPRLEVAGELFF
>15|TRBJ2-5|TRBV9|medium-sized|TRBD1
CASSAQGRYGETQYF
>15|TRBJ1-1|TRBV9|many|.
CASSVDPTENTEAFF
>17|TRBJ2-5|TRBV9|.|TRBD2
CASSGITSGNGKETQYF
>16|TRBJ2-5|TRBV9|many|.
CASSVGTGAAQETQYF